This entry is about one T cell receptor beta chain. The target antigen is unknown. V dropped 6 bases and J dropped 4; count of bases not matched to a gene: 6. CDR1 is MNHNS, CDR2 SASEGT, per germline. The CDR3 runs 14 residues. One entry per CDR3 protein results from TCRdb running MiXCR on the 5' RACE reads. The profile shows some 10,000 distinct CDR3 sequences, 60% of them singletons. Findings of the study overall: Tumor Tregs overlapped most with tumor, then blood, naive CD4+ cells. Tumor memory CD4+ T cell TCR gene usage clustered with blood and lymph node memory CD4+ cells and lymph node naive CD4+ cells.

The clonotype comes from a female donor with breast cancer. The sample consisted of tumor-infiltrating memory CD4+ T cells sorted from the breast tumor. Sample subset: memory CD4+ T cells, CD4+CD45RO+CD25-. This chain links TRBV6-1 with TRBJ2-3; 8 bases agree with TRBD2. The CDR3 here is CASRKTSVADTQYF. The CDR3 nucleotides read TGTGCCAGCAGAAAGACTAGCGTGGCAGATACGCAGTATTTT.